The text below deals with one T cell receptor beta chain. The method was immunoSEQ multiplex PCR; TCRdb's version includes in-frame clones alone and lacks a portion of them. The table has approximately 81,000 clones, roughly 95% seen once; the top ten hold 0.37%. The entry originates in a study of technical replicates of blood from a handful of donors. The CDR3 has 14 residues. V lost 4 bases and J lost 3; bases outside the gene matches: 6. CDR1 SGHAT and CDR2 FQNNGV come from the germline V gene. The V call is TRBV11-2, the J call TRBJ2-7; 7 bases align to TRBD1. This receptor was obtained from a human donor in good health. The sample was T cells isolated from PBMCs. The DNA for the CDR3 is TGTGCCAGCAGCTCGACAGGGAACCACTACGAGCAGTACTTC. Translating it yields CASSSTGNHYEQYF.